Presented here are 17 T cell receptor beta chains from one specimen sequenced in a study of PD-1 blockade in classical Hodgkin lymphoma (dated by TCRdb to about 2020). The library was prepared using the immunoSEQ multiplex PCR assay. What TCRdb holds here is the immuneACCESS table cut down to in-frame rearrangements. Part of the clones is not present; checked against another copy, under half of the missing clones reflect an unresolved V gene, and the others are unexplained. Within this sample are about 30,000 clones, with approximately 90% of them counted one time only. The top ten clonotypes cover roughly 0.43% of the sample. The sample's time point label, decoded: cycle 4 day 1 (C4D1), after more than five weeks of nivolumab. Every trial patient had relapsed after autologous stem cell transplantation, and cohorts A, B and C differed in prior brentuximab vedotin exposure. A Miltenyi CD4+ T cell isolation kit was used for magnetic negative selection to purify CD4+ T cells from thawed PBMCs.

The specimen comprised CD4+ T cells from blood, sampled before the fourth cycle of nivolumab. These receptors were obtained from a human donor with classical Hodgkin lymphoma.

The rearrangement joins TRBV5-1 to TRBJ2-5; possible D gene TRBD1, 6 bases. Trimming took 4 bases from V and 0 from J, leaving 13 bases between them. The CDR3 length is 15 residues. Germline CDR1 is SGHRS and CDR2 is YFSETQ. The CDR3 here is CASSQTGSDQETQYF. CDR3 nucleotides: TGCGCCAGCAGCCAAACAGGGTCCGACCAAGAGACCCAGTACTTC. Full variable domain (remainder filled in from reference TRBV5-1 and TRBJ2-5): KAGVTQTPRYLIKTRGQQVTLSCSPISGHRSVSWYQQTPGQGLQFLFEYFSETQRNKGNFPGRFSGRQFSNSRSEMNVSTLELGDSALYLCASSQTGSDQETQYFGPGTRLLVL.

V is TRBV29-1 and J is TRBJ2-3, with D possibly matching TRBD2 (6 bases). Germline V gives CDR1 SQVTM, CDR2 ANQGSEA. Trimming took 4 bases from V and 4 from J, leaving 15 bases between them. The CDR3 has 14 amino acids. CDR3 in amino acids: CSVVRGLIPDTQYF. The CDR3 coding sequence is TGCAGCGTTGTGAGGGGACTCATCCCAGATACGCAGTATTTT.

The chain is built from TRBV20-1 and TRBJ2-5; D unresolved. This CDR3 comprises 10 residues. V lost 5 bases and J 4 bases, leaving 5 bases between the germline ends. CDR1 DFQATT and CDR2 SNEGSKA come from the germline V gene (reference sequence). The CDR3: CSARSETQYF. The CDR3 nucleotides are TGCAGTGCTCGTTCAGAGACCCAGTACTTC.

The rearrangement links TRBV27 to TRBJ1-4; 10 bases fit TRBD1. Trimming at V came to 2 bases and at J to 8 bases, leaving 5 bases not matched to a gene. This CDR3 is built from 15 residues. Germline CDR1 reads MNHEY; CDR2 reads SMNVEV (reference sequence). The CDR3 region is CASSLRTGGWEKLFF. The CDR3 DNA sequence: TGTGCCAGCAGTTTAAGGACAGGGGGTTGGGAAAAACTGTTTTTT.

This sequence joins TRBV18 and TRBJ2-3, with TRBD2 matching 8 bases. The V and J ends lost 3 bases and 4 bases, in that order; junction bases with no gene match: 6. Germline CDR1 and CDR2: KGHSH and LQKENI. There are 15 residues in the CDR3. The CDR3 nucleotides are TGTGCCAGCTCACCCCCAGCGGGGGTTCCAGATACGCAGTATTTT. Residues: CASSPPAGVPDTQYF.

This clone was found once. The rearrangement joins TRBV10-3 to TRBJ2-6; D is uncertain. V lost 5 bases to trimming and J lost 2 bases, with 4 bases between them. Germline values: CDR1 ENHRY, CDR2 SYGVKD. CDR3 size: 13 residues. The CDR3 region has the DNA TGTGCCATCAGTCGCACTGGGGCCAACGTCCTGACTTTC. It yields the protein CAISRTGANVLTF.

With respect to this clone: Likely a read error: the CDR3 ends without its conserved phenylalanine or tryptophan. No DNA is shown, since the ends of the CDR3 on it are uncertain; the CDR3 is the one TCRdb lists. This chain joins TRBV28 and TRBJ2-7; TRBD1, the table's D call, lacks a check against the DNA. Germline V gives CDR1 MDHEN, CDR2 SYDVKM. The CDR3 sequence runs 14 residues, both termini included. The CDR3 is CASSLGQGSLEGEL.

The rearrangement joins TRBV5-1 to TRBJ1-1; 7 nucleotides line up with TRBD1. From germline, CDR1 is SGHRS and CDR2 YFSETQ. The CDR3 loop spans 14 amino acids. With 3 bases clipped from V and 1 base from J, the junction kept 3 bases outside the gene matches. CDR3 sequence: CASSSQGGNTEAFF. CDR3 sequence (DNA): TGCGCCAGCAGCTCTCAGGGGGGGAACACTGAAGCTTTCTTT.

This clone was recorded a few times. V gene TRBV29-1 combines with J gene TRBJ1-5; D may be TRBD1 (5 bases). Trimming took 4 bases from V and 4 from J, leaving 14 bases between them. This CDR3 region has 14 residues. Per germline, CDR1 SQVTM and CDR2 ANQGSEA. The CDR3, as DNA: TGCAGCGTTGCGCAGGGAGGTAAGAATCAGCCCCAGCATTTT. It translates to CSVAQGGKNQPQHF.

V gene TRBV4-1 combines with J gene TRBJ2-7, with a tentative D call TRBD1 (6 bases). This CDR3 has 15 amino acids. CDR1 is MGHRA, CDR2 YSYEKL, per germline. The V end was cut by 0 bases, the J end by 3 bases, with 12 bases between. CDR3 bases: TGCGCCAGCAGCCAAGACCCCGGGACATTCTACGAGCAGTACTTC. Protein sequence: CASSQDPGTFYEQYF.

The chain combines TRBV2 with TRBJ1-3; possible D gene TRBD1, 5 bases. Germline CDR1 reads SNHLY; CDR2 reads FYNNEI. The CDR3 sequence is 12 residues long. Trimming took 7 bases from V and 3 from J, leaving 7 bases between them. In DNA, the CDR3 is TGTGCCAGCACAGGGAATGGAAACACCATATATTTT. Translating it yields CASTGNGNTIYF.

For the CDR3, the DNA is TGTGCCAGCTCCAACCACAGGAAACAGAATCAGCCCCAGCATTTT. Translating it yields CASSNHRKQNQPQHF. The gene calls are TRBV28 and TRBJ1-5; TRBD1 might be the D (5 bases). The length of the CDR3 is 15 residues. Trimming removed 8 bases from V and 4 bases from J, with 18 bases in between. The germline gives CDR1 MDHEN, CDR2 SYDVKM.

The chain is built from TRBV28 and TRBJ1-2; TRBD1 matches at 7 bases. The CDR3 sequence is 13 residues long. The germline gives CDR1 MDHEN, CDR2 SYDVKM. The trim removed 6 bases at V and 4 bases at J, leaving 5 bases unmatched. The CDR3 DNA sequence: TGTGCCAGCAGCCCGACAGGGACCTATGGCTACACCTTC. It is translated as CASSPTGTYGYTF.

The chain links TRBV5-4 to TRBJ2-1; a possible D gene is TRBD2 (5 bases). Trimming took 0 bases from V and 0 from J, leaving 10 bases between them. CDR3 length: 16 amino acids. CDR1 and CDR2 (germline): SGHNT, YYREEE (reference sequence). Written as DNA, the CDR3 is TGTGCCAGCAGCTTGGGGAGCGGAAGCTCCTACAATGAGCAGTTCTTC. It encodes CASSLGSGSSYNEQFF. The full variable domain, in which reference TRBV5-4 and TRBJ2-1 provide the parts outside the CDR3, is ETGVTQSPTHLIKTRGQQVTLRCSSQSGHNTVSWYQQALGQGPQFIFQYYREEENGRGNFPPRFSGLQFPNYSSELNVNALELDDSALYLCASSLGSGSSYNEQFFGPGTRLTVL.

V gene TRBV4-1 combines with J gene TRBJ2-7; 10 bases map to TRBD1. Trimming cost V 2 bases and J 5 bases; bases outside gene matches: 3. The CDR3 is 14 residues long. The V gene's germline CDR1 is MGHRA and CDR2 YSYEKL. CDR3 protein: CASSQNDRGHEQYF. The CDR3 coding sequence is TGCGCCAGCAGCCAAAACGACAGGGGGCACGAGCAGTACTTC.

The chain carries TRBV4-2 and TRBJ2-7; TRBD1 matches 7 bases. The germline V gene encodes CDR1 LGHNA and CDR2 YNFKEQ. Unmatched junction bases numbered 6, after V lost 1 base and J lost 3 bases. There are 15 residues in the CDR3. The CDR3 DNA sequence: TGTGCCAGCAGCCAAGGGGCAGGGGGTATCTACGAGCAGTACTTC. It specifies CASSQGAGGIYEQYF.

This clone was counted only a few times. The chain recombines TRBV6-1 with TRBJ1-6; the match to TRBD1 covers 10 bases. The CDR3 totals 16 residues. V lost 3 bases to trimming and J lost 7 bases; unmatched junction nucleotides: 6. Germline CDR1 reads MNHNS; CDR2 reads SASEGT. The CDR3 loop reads CASSETGQGYNSPLHF. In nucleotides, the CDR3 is TGTGCCAGCAGTGAGACGGGACAGGGGTACAATTCACCCCTCCACTTT.